A single sample is the source of the 30 T cell receptor beta chains below, sequenced in a study of blood T cells in healthy people across ages. For the second PCR, which ran for about 6 to 11 cycles, a sample-barcoded 5' primer and a J-beta primer mix were used. TCRdb processed the 5' RACE reads anew with MiXCR; each CDR3 protein has one entry. Altogether about 730,000 distinct CDR3 sequences are present, 35% to 45% being singletons, with the ten largest covering 20% to 25%. Sequenced input: blood. These receptors were collected from a woman aged 60 to 75 in good health.

This clonotype appeared a few times. The chain recombines TRBV12-3 or TRBV12-4 with TRBJ2-1; maybe TRBD2 (5 bases). With 6 bases removed from V and 8 bases from J, the gap between germline ends came to 23 bases. The CDR3 spans 16 residues. The CDR3 DNA reads TGTGCCAGCAGCCGTACGGACGAGGGCGGTCGGGATGAGCAGTTCTTC. Translating it yields CASSRTDEGGRDEQFF.

The rearrangement uses TRBV5-1 and TRBJ2-3; the match to TRBD2 covers 12 bases. Looked up from germline, CDR1 is SGHRS and CDR2 is YFSETQ. Trimming at V came to 0 bases and at J to 2 bases, leaving 7 bases not matched to a gene. The CDR3 contains 18 residues. In DNA form, the CDR3 reads TGCGCCAGCAGCTTGGCGGTTACTAGCGGGAGGCCCACAGATACGCAGTATTTT. It is translated as CASSLAVTSGRPTDTQYF. Full variable domain (outside the CDR3, taken from reference TRBV5-1 and TRBJ2-3): KAGVTQTPRYLIKTRGQQVTLSCSPISGHRSVSWYQQTPGQGLQFLFEYFSETQRNKGNFPGRFSGRQFSNSRSEMNVSTLELGDSALYLCASSLAVTSGRPTDTQYFGPGTRLTVL.

This clonotype has a count of ten or more. The V and J genes are TRBV20-1 and TRBJ2-3, with D possibly matching TRBD2 (5 bases). V lost 5 bases and J lost 3, with 9 bases in between. The CDR3 is made up of 12 amino acids. Germline assignment: CDR1 DFQATT and CDR2 SNEGSKA (reference sequence). CDR3 amino acids: CSALRGTDTQYF. CDR3 bases: TGCAGTGCTCTCAGAGGGACAGATACGCAGTATTTT.

The V call is TRBV7-3, the J call TRBJ2-1; 8 bases map to TRBD2. The CDR3 covers 15 residues. CDR1 is SGHTA, CDR2 FQGTGA, per germline. V was pared by 7 bases and J by 5 bases, with 10 bases of the junction left unmatched. The CDR3: CASTPAPAGDNEQFF. CDR3 bases: TGTGCCAGCACCCCGGCTCCAGCGGGGGACAATGAGCAGTTCTTC. The variable domain in full, completed from reference TRBV7-3 and TRBJ2-1, reads GAGVSQTPSNKVTEKGKYVELRCDPISGHTALYWYRQSLGQGPEFLIYFQGTGAADDSGLPNDRFFAVRPEGSVSTLKIQRTERGDSAVYLCASTPAPAGDNEQFFGPGTRLTVL.

V usage is TRBV7-6 and J usage is TRBJ2-4; TRBD1 aligns across 9 bases. The J call may be wrong; the DNA end is better matched by TRBJ2-7. CDR3 length equals 15 residues. Looked up from germline, CDR1 is SGHVS and CDR2 is FNYEAQ. This CDR3 is CASSTPGQGENEQYF. The CDR3 DNA follows: TGTGCCAGCAGCACCCCGGGACAGGGAGAAAACGAGCAGTACTTC.

This chain links TRBV2 with TRBJ2-7, with no clear D. Germline V gene sequence: CDR1 SNHLY, CDR2 FYNNEI. V dropped 3 bases and J dropped 1 base, with 4 bases sitting between them. The CDR3 is 12 amino acids. Here the CDR3 DNA reads TGTGCCAGCAGTGAGGGGTCCTACGAGCAGTACTTC. Translated: CASSEGSYEQYF.

This chain uses TRBV5-1 with TRBJ2-7; D assignment may be TRBD1 or TRBD2 (5 bases each). Germline CDR1 is SGHRS and CDR2 is YFSETQ. V was clipped by 4 bases and J by 4 bases, with 18 bases between them. The CDR3 runs to 15 residues. The CDR3 reads CASSPGTFGAYEQYF. The DNA for the CDR3 is TGCGCCAGCAGCCCCGGGACCTTCGGAGCTTACGAGCAGTACTTC.

This clonotype was seen repeatedly, ten times or more. The chain employs TRBV4-3 and TRBJ2-1; 7 bases are a match to TRBD1. In germline, CDR1 is LGHNA, CDR2 YSLEER. The V and J ends lost 6 bases and 8 bases, in that order; junction bases with no gene match: 7. CDR3 length equals 13 residues. CDR3 sequence reads: CASRKQGSDEQFF. CDR3 DNA sequence: TGCGCCAGCAGAAAACAGGGGAGCGATGAGCAGTTCTTC.

The genes are TRBV28 and TRBJ2-7; D remains unclear. V lost 8 bases to trimming and J lost 1 base, with 18 bases between them. Per the germline V gene, CDR1 is MDHEN and CDR2 is SYDVKM. The CDR3 covers 15 residues. The CDR3: CASASEGQPSYEQYF. The CDR3, as DNA: TGTGCCAGCGCATCGGAAGGCCAGCCTTCCTACGAGCAGTACTTC. The whole variable domain, remainder taken from reference TRBV28 and TRBJ2-7, is DVKVTQSSRYLVKRTGEKVFLECVQDMDHENMFWYRQDPGLGLRLIYFSYDVKMKEKGDIPEGYSVSREKKERFSLILESASTNQTSMYLCASASEGQPSYEQYFGPGTRLTVT.

V gene TRBV18 combines with J gene TRBJ2-7, with TRBD1 matching 8 bases. Germline V gene sequence: CDR1 KGHSH, CDR2 LQKENI. V was pared by 3 bases and J by 0 bases, with 4 bases of the junction left unmatched. The CDR3 spans 15 residues. The CDR3 bases are TGTGCCAGCTCACCCGGACAGGGATTCTCCTACGAGCAGTACTTC. It translates to CASSPGQGFSYEQYF.

This chain links TRBV3-1 with TRBJ2-7; D might be TRBD2 (5 bases). Near its end, the DNA agrees better with TRBJ2-5, so the J call may be wrong. Looked up from germline, CDR1 is LGHDT and CDR2 is YNNKEL (reference sequence). The CDR3 runs 15 residues. CDR3: CASSQVLATPETQYF. As DNA, the CDR3 is TGTGCCAGCAGCCAAGTTCTAGCTACTCCGGAGACCCAGTACTTC.

There are a few counts of this clonotype. The DNA for the CDR3 is TGTGCCAGCGGACCCAGCGGGAGGGCCTTCCCAGATACGCAGTATTTT. It codes for CASGPSGRAFPDTQYF. The rearrangement uses TRBV7-2 and TRBJ2-3; 10 nucleotides line up with TRBD2. The CDR3 contains 16 residues. V gave up 8 bases and J gave up 4 bases; unmatched junction bases: 12. Germline-derived CDR1 and CDR2 are SGHTA and FQGNSA.

This clonotype was detected only a few times. The V gene is TRBV10-3, the J gene TRBJ2-1, with 10 bases aligning to TRBD2. CDR3 size: 18 residues. Germline V CDR1 and CDR2: ENHRY, SYGVKD. The junction had 21 bases not matched to a gene; V was cut back by 6 bases and J by 10 bases. Here the CDR3 reads CAISQTPAGASGSGEQFF. CDR3 DNA sequence: TGTGCCATCAGCCAGACTCCCGCAGGGGCTAGCGGGAGCGGGGAGCAGTTCTTC.

On this clonotype itself: The junction shows a germline mismatch at one end, possibly a read error. The chain has TRBV13 and TRBJ2-5; no definite D call. The CDR3 has 13 residues. In germline, CDR1 is PRHDT, CDR2 FYEKMQ (reference sequence). CDR3 region: CASSLESEETRYF. The CDR3 DNA sequence: TGTGCCAGCAGCTTAGAGTCAGAGGAGACCCGGTACTTC.

A remark on this clonotype: Possible read error: a much larger clone is one base away. The V call is TRBV5-1, the J call TRBJ2-7; D assignment may be TRBD1 or TRBD2 (6 bases each). This CDR3 comprises 13 residues. Germline V gene lookup returns CDR1 SGHRS and CDR2 YFSETQ. The CDR3: CTSSLSGAEEQYF. Here the CDR3 DNA reads TGCACCAGCAGCTTGTCGGGGGCGGAAGAGCAGTACTTC.

This clonotype has a handful of counts. The chain couples TRBV21-1 to TRBJ2-7; whether TRBD2, the table's D call, matches the DNA was not checked. TRBV21-1 is a recognized pseudogene. The CDR3 is 14 residues long. This CDR3 reads CASATGGRNDEQYF. The CDR3 DNA follows: TGTGCCAGCGCTACGGGGGGGAGAAACGACGAGCAGTACTTC.

The sample holds many counts of this clonotype. The V call is TRBV7-2, the J call TRBJ2-7; the match to TRBD2 covers 9 bases. The germline gives CDR1 SGHTA, CDR2 FQGNSA. V gave up 2 bases and J gave up 6 bases; unmatched junction bases: 5. The CDR3 is made up of 14 amino acids. This CDR3 is CASSLWAGGREQYF. CDR3 coding DNA: TGTGCCAGCAGCTTATGGGCGGGAGGGCGCGAGCAGTACTTC.

This chain connects TRBV6-4 to TRBJ1-1; D is unresolved. V was shortened by 7 bases and J by 0 bases, with 3 bases between the two germline ends. CDR3 length: 11 residues. CDR1 MRHNA and CDR2 SNTAGT come from the germline V gene. The chain's CDR3 is CASNLNTEAFF. CDR3 DNA sequence: TGTGCCAGCAACCTGAACACTGAAGCTTTCTTT.

V and J are TRBV6-5 and TRBJ1-1; D unclear. Trimming took 8 bases from V and 5 from J, leaving 21 bases between them. CDR1 and CDR2 from the germline V gene are MNHEY and SVGAGI. The CDR3 runs 15 residues. This chain's CDR3 is CASRIVGYGETEAFF. The CDR3 DNA reads TGTGCCAGCCGCATCGTGGGGTATGGTGAGACTGAAGCTTTCTTT.

This clonotype has ten or more counts. The CDR3 here is CSVQLETQYF. The CDR3 bases are TGCAGCGTTCAATTGGAGACCCAGTACTTC. The genes are TRBV29-1 and TRBJ2-5, with D unresolved. The CDR3 consists of 10 residues. Germline loops: CDR1 SQVTM, CDR2 ANQGSEA. V dropped 5 bases and J dropped 5 bases, with 6 bases sitting between them.

In its sample, this clonotype was seen many times. This CDR3 is CASSWGTSGRGEQFF. The CDR3 DNA is TGTGCCAGCAGCTGGGGGACTAGCGGGCGGGGTGAGCAGTTCTTC. J is TRBJ2-1 and V is TRBV7-2; 12 bases align to TRBD2. The CDR3 is 15 residues long. The V segment lost 4 bases and the J segment 9 bases; nucleotides outside the gene matches: 7. Germline-derived CDR1 and CDR2 are SGHTA and FQGNSA.

The chain uses TRBV4-2 and TRBJ2-7; no clear D. The J call is doubtful: the DNA matches TRBJ2-5 better. The germline gives CDR1 LGHNA, CDR2 YNFKEQ. The CDR3 is 14 amino acids. CDR3 region: CASSNRLDQETQYF. DNA of the CDR3: TGTGCCAGCAGCAACCGACTCGACCAAGAGACCCAGTACTTC.

The gene calls are TRBV7-2 and TRBJ2-7, with D perhaps matching TRBD2 (6 bases). Germline values: CDR1 SGHTA, CDR2 FQGNSA. The CDR3 contains 14 residues. Trimming cost V 4 bases and J 1 base, with 11 bases left between them. CDR3 in DNA: TGTGCCAGCAGCTCCCGACGGGAGTCCTACGAGCAGTACTTC. This encodes CASSSRRESYEQYF.

This clonotype was detected ten times or more. This sequence joins TRBV3-1 and TRBJ1-2; 8 bases match TRBD1. Per the germline V gene, CDR1 is LGHDT and CDR2 is YNNKEL (reference sequence). This CDR3 has 13 residues. The J segment lost 4 bases and the V segment lost 4 bases, leaving 2 bases of the junction unmatched. The chain's CDR3 is CASSLDRGYGYTF. CDR3 bases: TGTGCCAGCAGCCTAGACAGGGGCTATGGCTACACCTTC.

This rearrangement joins TRBV7-2 to TRBJ2-5, with D possibly being TRBD2 (6 bases). V gave up 2 bases and J gave up 11 bases, with 21 bases separating them. CDR1 and CDR2 from the germline V gene are SGHTA and FQGNSA. This CDR3 has 15 amino acids. This CDR3 reads CASSLQEGPYNEQYF. Here the CDR3 DNA reads TGTGCCAGCAGCTTACAGGAGGGCCCCTACAATGAGCAGTACTTC.

This clonotype showed up just a few times. V and J are TRBV3-1 and TRBJ2-5; 7 bases are a match to TRBD1. Germline CDR1 reads LGHDT; CDR2 reads YNNKEL (reference sequence). The CDR3 consists of 15 residues. V gave up 4 bases and J gave up 2 bases; unmatched junction bases: 7. The DNA for the CDR3 is TGTGCCAGCAGCCTACAGACAGGGCGTCAAGAGACCCAGTACTTC. This sequence encodes CASSLQTGRQETQYF.

This chain uses TRBV5-1 with TRBJ2-3, with D perhaps TRBD1 or TRBD2 (5 bases each). There are 17 residues in the CDR3. V was cut by 2 bases and J by 2 bases, with 18 bases left in between. The germline gives CDR1 SGHRS, CDR2 YFSETQ. The CDR3 sequence: CASSFDGVRGHTDTQYF. In DNA form, the CDR3 reads TGCGCCAGCAGCTTCGACGGGGTTAGAGGACACACAGATACGCAGTATTTT.

This clonotype was seen many times. The V and J genes are TRBV4-1 and TRBJ2-7; possibly TRBD1 for D (6 bases). In germline, CDR1 is MGHRA, CDR2 YSYEKL. The length of the CDR3 is 15 residues. The ends were cut back, 3 bases at V and 2 bases at J, with 14 bases in the middle. CDR3: CASSHAGQTTYEQYF. The CDR3, as DNA: TGCGCCAGCAGCCACGCTGGACAGACGACCTACGAGCAGTACTTC.

The chain has TRBV7-8 and TRBJ2-1, with 13 bases matching TRBD2. Trimming removed 3 bases from V and 8 bases from J; junction bases left unmatched: 7. The CDR3 consists of 16 residues. From germline, CDR1 is SGHVS and CDR2 FQNEAQ. This CDR3 is CASSFGLAGVLDEQFF. The DNA for the CDR3 is TGTGCCAGCAGCTTTGGACTAGCGGGGGTTTTGGATGAGCAGTTCTTC. Supplemented by reference TRBV7-8 and TRBJ2-1, the full variable domain reads GAGVSQSPRYKVAKRGQDVALRCDPISGHVSLFWYQQALGQGPEFLTYFQNEAQLDKSGLPSDRFFAERPEGSVSTLKIQRTQQEDSAVYLCASSFGLAGVLDEQFFGPGTRLTVL.

With regard to this clonotype: Since a much larger clone is just one base distant, this may be a read error. The chain combines TRBV20-1 with TRBJ1-5, with D unresolved. CDR1 DFQATT and CDR2 SNEGSKA come from the germline V gene (reference sequence). CDR3 length: 13 residues. The CDR3 bases are TGCAGTGCGAGCGCACAGTTCAATCGGCCCCAGCATTTT. It specifies CSASAQFNRPQHF.